This entry describes one T cell receptor (beta chain). Its specificity is not known. Germline CDR1 and CDR2: ENHRY and SYGVKD. With 5 bases removed from V and 7 bases from J, the gap between germline ends came to 11 bases. CDR3 size: 12 residues. The sample comes from a study of cytomegalovirus exposure and HLA in healthy donors. Across the whole study: One earlier analysis, a look at roughly 180 million T cells, found around 110 million unique TCR beta sequences. Study-level results: A classifier reportedly called cytomegalovirus status with high sensitivity and specificity. Reported findings show TCR beta sequences accurately forecast HLA-A and HLA-B alleles in most subjects. A prior analysis recorded that most TCR beta V segments were productive about 87% or about 30% of the time.

Primers: 60 Vbeta forward and 13 Jbeta reverse. TCRdb's copy holds only in-frame clones and misses some; the assay was immunoSEQ multiplex PCR. This table has roughly 110,000 clones, around 77% appearing once. This clonotype was obtained from a woman aged 25-40 years in good health and CMV-seropositive. The material sequenced was PBMCs. The rearrangement uses TRBV10-3 and TRBJ1-2; D gene uncertain. CDR3 sequence reads: CAISSQDFGYTF. The CDR3 DNA is TGTGCCATCAGTTCGCAGGACTTTGGCTACACCTTC.